What follows is one TCR beta chain and its context. Its antigen is unidentified. Isolated RNA was reverse transcribed into cDNA used as the sequencing template. This table comes from immunoSEQ multiplex PCR, and its TCRdb copy is limited to in-frame clones, with some not included. The sample holds a few hundred thousand clones, more than 45% seen once. The source of the sample is a study of CD8+ T cells in alopecia areata. Overall study context: The study gave treated patients oral tofacitinib at 5 to 10 mg twice daily.

Noted treatment: oral pan-JAK inhibitor, 5-10 mg twice daily. Study-level points and caveats: A large proportion of expanded lesional clones were detected persisting in scalp and blood during tofacitinib. Scalp clonality and expanded CD8+ clones among the top 100 showed significant decreases with tofacitinib. Since there was just one nonresponder, nobody can yet say how baseline CD8+ expansion ties to response.

Trimming cost V 2 bases and J 15 bases, with 17 bases left between them. Looked up from germline, CDR1 is SQVTM and CDR2 is ANQGSEA. The CDR3 consists of 12 residues. The V call is TRBV29-1, the J call TRBJ2-4; weak D call: TRBD1 (5 bases). The origin of this receptor is a human donor with alopecia areata. This specimen was CD4+ T cells sorted from blood, taken at week 4, from a patient treated with tofacitinib. The CDR3 DNA reads TGCAGCGTTGAAATAGGGGCGCAGGGTCGGTACTTC. Protein sequence: CSVEIGAQGRYF.